Sequencing of this T cell receptor (beta chain) was carried out in a study of blood T cell repertoires in COVID-19. Study-wide background: The samples span acute and convalescent COVID-19 from the United States, Italy and Spain. In each case, the material was cDNA or gDNA derived from T cells, B-cell-depleted T cells, or PBMCs.

From germline, CDR1 is MNHEY and CDR2 SVGAGI. The V and J ends lost 7 bases and 7 bases, in that order; junction bases with no gene match: 12. The CDR3 has 15 residues. Per the original data handling: The authors estimated nucleated cell counts from reference gene primer amplification. Sequencing was performed with immunoSEQ multiplex PCR; in TCRdb, only in-frame clones are kept and a portion is missing. V, J and clone size derive from that table, while D and trimming were established from the DNA sequence. The table records roughly 570,000 clones, about 88% of them present only once. Seattle's cohort entered during active infection and was followed longitudinally.

The sequence came from a woman aged 50 to 65 with COVID-19, enrolled during active disease. This rearrangement joins TRBV6-5 to TRBJ1-5; 8 bases map to TRBD1. Material for sequencing was peripheral blood. The CDR3 reads CASTLGGTGGQPQHF. The DNA of the CDR3 is TGTGCCAGCACTTTAGGGGGGACAGGCGGCCAGCCCCAGCATTTT.